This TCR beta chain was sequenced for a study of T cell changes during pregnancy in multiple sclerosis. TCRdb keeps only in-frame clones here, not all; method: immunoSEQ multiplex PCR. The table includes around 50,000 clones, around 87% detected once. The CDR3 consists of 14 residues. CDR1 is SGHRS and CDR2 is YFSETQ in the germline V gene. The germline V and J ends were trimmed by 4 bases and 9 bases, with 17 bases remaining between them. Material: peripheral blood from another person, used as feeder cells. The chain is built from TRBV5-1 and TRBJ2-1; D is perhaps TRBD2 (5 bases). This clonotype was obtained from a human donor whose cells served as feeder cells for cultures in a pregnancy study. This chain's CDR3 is CASSPLDSAGEQFF. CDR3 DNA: TGCGCCAGCAGCCCCCTGGACTCGGCCGGTGAGCAGTTCTTC.